This T cell receptor beta chain was captured by sequencing in a study of control samples from healthy donors and cancer patients. Sequencing used immunoSEQ multiplex PCR; TCRdb keeps in-frame clones, though not all of them. The data hold about 130,000 clones, with more than 70% observed a single time. The sample comprised blood. The TCR comes from a man over 45 in good health.

CDR3 bases: TGCAGCGCGAAGACGGGAGGTACTGAAGCTTTCTTT. Translation: CSAKTGGTEAFF. The gene calls are TRBV29-1 and TRBJ1-1; D is undetermined. Trimming shortened V by 7 bases and J by 5 bases, and 14 bases separated the two germline ends. The CDR3 loop spans 12 amino acids. Germline V gene lookup returns CDR1 SQVTM and CDR2 ANQGSEA.